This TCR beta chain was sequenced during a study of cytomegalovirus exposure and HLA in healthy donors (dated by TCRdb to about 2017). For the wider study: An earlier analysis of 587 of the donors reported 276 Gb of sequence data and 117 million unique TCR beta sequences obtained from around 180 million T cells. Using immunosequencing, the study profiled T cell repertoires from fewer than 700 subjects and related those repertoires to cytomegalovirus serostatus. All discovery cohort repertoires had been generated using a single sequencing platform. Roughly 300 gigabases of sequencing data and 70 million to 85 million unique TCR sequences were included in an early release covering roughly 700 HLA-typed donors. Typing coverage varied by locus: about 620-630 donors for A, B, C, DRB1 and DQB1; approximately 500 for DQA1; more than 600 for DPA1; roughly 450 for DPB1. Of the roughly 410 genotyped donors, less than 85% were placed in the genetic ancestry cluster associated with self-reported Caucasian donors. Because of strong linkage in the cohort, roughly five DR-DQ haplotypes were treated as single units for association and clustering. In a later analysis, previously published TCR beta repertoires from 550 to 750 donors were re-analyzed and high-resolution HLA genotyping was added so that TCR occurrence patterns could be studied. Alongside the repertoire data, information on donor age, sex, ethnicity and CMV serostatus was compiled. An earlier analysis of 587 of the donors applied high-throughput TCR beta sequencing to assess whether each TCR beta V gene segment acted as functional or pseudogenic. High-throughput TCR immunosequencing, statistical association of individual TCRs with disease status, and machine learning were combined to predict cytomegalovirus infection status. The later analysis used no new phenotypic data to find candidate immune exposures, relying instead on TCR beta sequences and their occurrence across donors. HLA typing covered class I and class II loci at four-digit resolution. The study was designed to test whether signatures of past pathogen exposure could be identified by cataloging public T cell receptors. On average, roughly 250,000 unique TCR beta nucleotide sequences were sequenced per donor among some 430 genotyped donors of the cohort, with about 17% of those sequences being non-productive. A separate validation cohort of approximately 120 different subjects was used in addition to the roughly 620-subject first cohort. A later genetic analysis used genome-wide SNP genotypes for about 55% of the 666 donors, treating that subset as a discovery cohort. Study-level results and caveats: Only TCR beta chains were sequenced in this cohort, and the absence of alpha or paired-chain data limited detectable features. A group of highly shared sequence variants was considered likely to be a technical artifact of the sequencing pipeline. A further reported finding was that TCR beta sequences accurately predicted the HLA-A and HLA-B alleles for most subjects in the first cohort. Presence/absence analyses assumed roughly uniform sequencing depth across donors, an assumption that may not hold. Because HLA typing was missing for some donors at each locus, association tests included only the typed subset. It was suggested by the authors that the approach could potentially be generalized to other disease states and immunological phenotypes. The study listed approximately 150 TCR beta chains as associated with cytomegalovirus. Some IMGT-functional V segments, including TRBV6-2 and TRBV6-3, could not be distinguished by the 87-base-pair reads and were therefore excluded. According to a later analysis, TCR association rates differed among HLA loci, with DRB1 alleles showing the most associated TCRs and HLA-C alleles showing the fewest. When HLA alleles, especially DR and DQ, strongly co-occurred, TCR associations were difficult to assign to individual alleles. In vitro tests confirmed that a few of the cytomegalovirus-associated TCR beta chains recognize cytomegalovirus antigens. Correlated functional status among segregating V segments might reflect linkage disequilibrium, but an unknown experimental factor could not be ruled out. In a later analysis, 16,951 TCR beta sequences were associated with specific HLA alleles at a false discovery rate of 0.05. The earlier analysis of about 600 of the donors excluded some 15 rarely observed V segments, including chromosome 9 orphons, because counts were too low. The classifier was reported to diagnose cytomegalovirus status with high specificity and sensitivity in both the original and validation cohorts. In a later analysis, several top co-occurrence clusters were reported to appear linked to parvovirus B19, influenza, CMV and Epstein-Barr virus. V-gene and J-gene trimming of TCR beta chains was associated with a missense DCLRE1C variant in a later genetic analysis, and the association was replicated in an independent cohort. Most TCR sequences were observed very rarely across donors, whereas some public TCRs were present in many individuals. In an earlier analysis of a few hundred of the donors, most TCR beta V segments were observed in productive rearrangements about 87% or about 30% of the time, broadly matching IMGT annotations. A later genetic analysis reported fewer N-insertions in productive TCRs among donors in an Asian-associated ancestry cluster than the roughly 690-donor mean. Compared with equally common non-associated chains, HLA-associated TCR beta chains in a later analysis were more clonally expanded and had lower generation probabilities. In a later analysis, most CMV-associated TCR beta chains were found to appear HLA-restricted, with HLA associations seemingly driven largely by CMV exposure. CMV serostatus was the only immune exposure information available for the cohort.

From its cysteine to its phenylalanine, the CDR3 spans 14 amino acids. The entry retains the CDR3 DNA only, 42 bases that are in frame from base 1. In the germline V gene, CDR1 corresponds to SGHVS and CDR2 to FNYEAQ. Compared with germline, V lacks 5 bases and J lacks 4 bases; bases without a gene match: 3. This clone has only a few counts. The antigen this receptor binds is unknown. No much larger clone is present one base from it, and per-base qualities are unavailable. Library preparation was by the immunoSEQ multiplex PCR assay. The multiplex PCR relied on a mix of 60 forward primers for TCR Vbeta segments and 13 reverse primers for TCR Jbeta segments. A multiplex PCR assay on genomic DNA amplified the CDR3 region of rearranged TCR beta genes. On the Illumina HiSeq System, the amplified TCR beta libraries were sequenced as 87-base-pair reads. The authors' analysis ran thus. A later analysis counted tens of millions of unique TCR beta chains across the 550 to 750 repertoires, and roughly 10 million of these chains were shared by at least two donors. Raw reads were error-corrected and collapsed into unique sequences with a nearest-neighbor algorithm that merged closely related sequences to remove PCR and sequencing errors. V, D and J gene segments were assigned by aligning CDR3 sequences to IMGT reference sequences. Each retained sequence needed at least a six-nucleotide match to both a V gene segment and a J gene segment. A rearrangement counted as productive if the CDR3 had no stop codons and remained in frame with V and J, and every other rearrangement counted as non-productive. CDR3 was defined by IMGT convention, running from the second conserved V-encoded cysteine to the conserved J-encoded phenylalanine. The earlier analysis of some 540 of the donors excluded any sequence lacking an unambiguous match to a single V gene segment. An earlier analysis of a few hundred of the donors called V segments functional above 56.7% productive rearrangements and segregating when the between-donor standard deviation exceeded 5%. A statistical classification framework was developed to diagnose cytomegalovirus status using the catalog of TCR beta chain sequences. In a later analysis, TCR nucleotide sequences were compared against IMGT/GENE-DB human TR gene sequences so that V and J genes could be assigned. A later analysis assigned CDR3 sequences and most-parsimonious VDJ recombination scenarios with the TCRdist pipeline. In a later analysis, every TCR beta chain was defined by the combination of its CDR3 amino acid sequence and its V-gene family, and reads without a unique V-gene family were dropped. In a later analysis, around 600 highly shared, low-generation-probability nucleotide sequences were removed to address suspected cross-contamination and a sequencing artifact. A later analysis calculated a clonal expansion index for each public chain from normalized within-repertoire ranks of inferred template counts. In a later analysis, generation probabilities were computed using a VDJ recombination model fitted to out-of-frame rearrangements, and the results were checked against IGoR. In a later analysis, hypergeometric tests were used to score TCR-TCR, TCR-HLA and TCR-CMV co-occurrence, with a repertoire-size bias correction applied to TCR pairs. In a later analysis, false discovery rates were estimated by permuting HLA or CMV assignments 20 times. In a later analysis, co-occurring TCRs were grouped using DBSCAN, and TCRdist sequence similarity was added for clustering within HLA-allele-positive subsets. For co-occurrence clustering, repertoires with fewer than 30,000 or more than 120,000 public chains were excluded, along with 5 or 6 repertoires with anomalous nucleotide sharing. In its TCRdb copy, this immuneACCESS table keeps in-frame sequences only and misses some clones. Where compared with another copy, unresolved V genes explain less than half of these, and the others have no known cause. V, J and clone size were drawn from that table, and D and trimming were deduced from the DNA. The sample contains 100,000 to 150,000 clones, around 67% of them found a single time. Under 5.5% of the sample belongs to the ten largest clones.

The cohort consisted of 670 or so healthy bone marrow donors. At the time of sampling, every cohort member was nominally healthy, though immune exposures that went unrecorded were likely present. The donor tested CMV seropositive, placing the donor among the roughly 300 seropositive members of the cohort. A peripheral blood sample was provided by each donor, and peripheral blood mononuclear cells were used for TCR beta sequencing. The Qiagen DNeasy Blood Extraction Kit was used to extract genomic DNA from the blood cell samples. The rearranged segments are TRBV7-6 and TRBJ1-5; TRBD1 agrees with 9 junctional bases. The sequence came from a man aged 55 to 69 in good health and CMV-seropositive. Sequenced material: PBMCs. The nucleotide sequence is TGTGCCAGCAGCCCCGGGACAGGGAATCAGCCCCAGCATTTT. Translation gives CASSPGTGNQPQHF.